Below are 9 T cell receptor beta chains sequenced from a single sample in a study of T cells in women clearing cervical HPV infection. Method: immunoSEQ multiplex PCR; TCRdb's copy keeps in-frame clones and lacks some. Its table records about 30,000 clones. The sequencing sample was made of blood buffy coat. The source is a woman aged 18-70 years with a cervical HPV16 infection that either progressed to CIN3+ or cleared (not recorded which).

Note on this clone: Read coverage stops 3 residues before the CDR3 terminus; the germline J gene supplies the remainder. This chain connects TRBV2 to TRBJ2-1; 7 bases are shared with TRBD1. The CDR3 totals 16 residues. CDR1 and CDR2 (germline): SNHLY, FYNNEI. V trimming: 3 bases; J trimming: 2 bases; junction bases outside the gene matches: 7. The CDR3 region is CASSDRGGIAYNEQFF. The covered CDR3 bases are TGTGCCAGCAGTGATAGAGGGGGCATCGCCTACAATGAG.

As to this clone: The read is 3 residues too short to cover the CDR3 end, so that end is filled in from the germline J gene. V is TRBV6-2 or TRBV6-3 and J is TRBJ2-3; maybe TRBD2 (5 bases). Germline CDR1 reads MNHEY; CDR2 reads SVGEGT. The V end lost 4 bases, the J end lost 2 bases, and 13 bases lay between the germline ends. The CDR3 spans 15 residues. Partial CDR3 DNA: TGTGCCAGCAGTTTCAGAGCGGAGCTCACAGATACG. Translating it yields CASSFRAELTDT. The CDR3 in its entirety is CASSFRAELTDTQYF.

Worth noting for this clone: The read falls 3 residues short of the CDR3 end, and the missing part is taken from the germline J gene. The J gene is TRBJ2-7, the V gene TRBV12-3 or TRBV12-4; 12 nucleotides agree with TRBD2. Trimming removed 5 bases from V and 3 bases from J; junction bases left unmatched: 5. The CDR3 contains 15 residues. The CDR3 protein is CASSPTSGSDYEQYF. The DNA read from the CDR3 is TGTGCCAGCAGTCCGACTAGCGGGAGCGACTACGAG.

As regards this clone: The CDR3 goes on 3 residues after the read ends, and that part is filled in from the germline J gene. The chain combines TRBV29-1 with TRBJ2-1; D is uncertain. V shed 4 bases and J shed 7 bases, with 8 bases lying between them. Germline V CDR1 and CDR2: SQVTM, ANQGSEA. CDR3 size: 11 residues. CDR3 DNA (partial): TGCAGCGTTGTGCAAGGGAATGAG. Its protein is CSVVQGNE. The full-length CDR3 reads as CSVVQGNEQFF.

A remark on this clone: Sequencing ends 3 residues short of the CDR3 end; the germline J gene provides the rest. In the same sample, other DNA sequences code for this CDR3. The chain links TRBV18 to TRBJ2-1, with TRBD2 matching 12 bases. The ends lost 4 bases at V and 7 bases at J; junction bases unmatched: 8. CDR1 is KGHSH, CDR2 LQKENI, per germline. The CDR3 covers 16 residues. The DNA read from the CDR3 is TGTGCCAGCTCACAGGACGGCCTAGCGGGGGGGAATGAG. This codes for CASSQDGLAGGNE. The entire CDR3 is CASSQDGLAGGNEQFF.

To note about this clone: The read terminates 3 residues ahead of where the CDR3 ends, so the germline J gene completes it. The chain couples TRBV20-1 to TRBJ2-7, with TRBD2 matching over 9 bases. The CDR3 consists of 15 residues. The germline gives CDR1 DFQATT, CDR2 SNEGSKA (reference sequence). V lost 5 bases to trimming and J lost 4 bases; unmatched junction nucleotides: 12. CDR3 residues: CSAPGGGSGRYEQYF. The CDR3 bases that were read are TGCAGTGCTCCGGGCGGGGGAAGCGGGAGGTACGAG.

Of note for this clone: The read falls 3 residues short of the CDR3 end, and the missing part is taken from the germline J gene. The rearrangement joins TRBV6-4 to TRBJ1-6; a weak D match, TRBD1 (6 bases). This CDR3 comprises 13 residues. CDR1 and CDR2 from the germline V gene are MRHNA and SNTAGT. The CDR3 reads CASSPDSTGSLHF. The DNA read from the CDR3 is TGTGCCAGCAGTCCCGATTCTACAGGGTCC.

A word on this clone: The CDR3 end falls 3 residues outside the read, so it is completed with the germline J gene. The rearrangement joins TRBV2 to TRBJ1-3; tentative D call: TRBD1 (6 bases). V lost 10 bases, J lost 0 bases, and 16 bases lay in between. Germline CDR1 and CDR2: SNHLY and FYNNEI. The CDR3 extends over 15 amino acids. The sequenced part of the CDR3 DNA is TGTGCCACGCTACCCTGGACAGTCTCTGGAAACACC. Its translation is CATLPWTVSGNT. The whole CDR3 protein is CATLPWTVSGNTIYF.

Concerning this clone itself: The read ends 3 residues early relative to the CDR3; the germline J gene fills the gap. The V and J genes are TRBV30 and TRBJ1-1, with a possible D match to TRBD1 (6 bases). This CDR3 has 17 residues. In germline, CDR1 is GTSNPN, CDR2 SVGIG (reference sequence). V gave up 3 bases and J gave up 1 base, with 21 bases separating them. The CDR3 DNA, read in part, is TGTGCCTGGAGCGGTCGCAGGGGCGACTCCAGGAACACTGAA. Translated, it gives CAWSGRRGDSRNTE. The complete CDR3 protein is CAWSGRRGDSRNTEAFF.